The source of this TCR beta chain is a study of CD8+ T cells in alopecia areata. Following extraction, RNA underwent reverse transcription to cDNA, which served as the sequencing template. Using immunoSEQ multiplex PCR, the repertoire was profiled, and TCRdb retains in-frame clones only, with some absent. The sample has around 300,000 clones, 60% seen once; the top ten hold 0.75% to 0.95%. The CDR3 length is 15 residues. Trimming shortened V by 1 base and J by 0 bases, and 7 bases separated the two germline ends. Per germline, CDR1 SGHTA and CDR2 FQGNSA. The treatment denotes: oral pan-JAK inhibitor, 5-10 mg twice daily.

The receptor's source is a human donor with alopecia areata. This specimen consisted of CD4+ T cells sorted from blood, obtained around week 54, from a patient treated with tofacitinib. The V gene is TRBV7-2, the J gene TRBJ2-1; D not resolved. CDR3 bases: TGTGCCAGCAGCTTAGGTCAGGCCTCCTACAATGAGCAGTTCTTC. This gives the protein CASSLGQASYNEQFF.